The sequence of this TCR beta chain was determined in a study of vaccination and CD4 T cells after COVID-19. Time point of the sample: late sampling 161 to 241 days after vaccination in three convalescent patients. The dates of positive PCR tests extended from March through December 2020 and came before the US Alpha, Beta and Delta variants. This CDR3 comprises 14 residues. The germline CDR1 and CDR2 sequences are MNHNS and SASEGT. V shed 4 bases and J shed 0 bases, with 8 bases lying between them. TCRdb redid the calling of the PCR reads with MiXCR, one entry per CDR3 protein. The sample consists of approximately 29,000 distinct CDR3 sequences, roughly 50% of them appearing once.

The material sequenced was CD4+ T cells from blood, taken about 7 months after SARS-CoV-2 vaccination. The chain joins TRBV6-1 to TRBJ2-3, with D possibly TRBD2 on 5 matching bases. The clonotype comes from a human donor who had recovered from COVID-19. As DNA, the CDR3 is TGTGCCAGCAGTGGGCTAGCTAGCACAGATACGCAGTATTTT. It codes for CASSGLASTDTQYF.